Listed below are T cell receptor beta chains from one sample, sequenced in a study of CD8 T cells in Susac syndrome. A single record per CDR3 protein comes from TCRdb applying MiXCR to the immunoSEQ multiplex PCR reads. The repertoire holds 120,000 to 150,000 distinct CDR3 sequences, nearly 97% seen once, with 0.075% to 0.09% in the top ten. The specimen was CD4+ T cells from PBMCs. All receptors come from a human donor with Susac syndrome. Each CDR3 is given with its conserved first and last residue. Fields, in order: V gene, D gene, CDR3 length, clone size, J gene, CDR3 DNA, CDR3 protein. A D gene is named only where the DNA matches it firmly. Size is stated for part of the rows, as once, few or many counts, or as a class when the clone is expanded.

V: TRBV23-1; D: NA; length: 17; size: once; J: TRBJ2-2; DNA: TGCGCCAGCAGTCTCCCGCACCGGCCTCTCGAAACCGGGGAGCTGTTTTTT; CDR3: CASSLPHRPLETGELFF
V: TRBV5-1; D: NA; length: 13; size: few; J: TRBJ1-2; DNA: TGCGCCAGCAGCTTCACAGCACATGATGGCTACACCTTC; CDR3: CASSFTAHDGYTF
V: TRBV28; D: NA; length: 15; size: NA; J: TRBJ2-5; DNA: TGTGCCAGCAGTTTAGACCAGGTCTACCAAGAGACCCAGTACTTC; CDR3: CASSLDQVYQETQYF
V: TRBV5-1; D: NA; length: 14; size: NA; J: TRBJ1-4; DNA: TGCGCCAGCAGCTTGGCAGGAACTAATGAAAAACTGTTTTTT; CDR3: CASSLAGTNEKLFF
V: TRBV4-1; D: NA; length: 15; size: NA; J: TRBJ1-1; DNA: TGCGCCAGCAGCCAGCCGGGACAACGGAACACTGAAGCTTTCTTT; CDR3: CASSQPGQRNTEAFF
V: TRBV10-1; D: TRBD2; length: 14; size: NA; J: TRBJ2-1; DNA: TGCGCCAGCAGTGAGGGACTAGCGGACAATGAGCAGTTCTTC; CDR3: CASSEGLADNEQFF
V: TRBV20-1; D: NA; length: 15; size: NA; J: TRBJ2-5; DNA: TGCAGTGCTAGAGATACTGGCACTACCCGAGAGACCCAGTACTTC; CDR3: CSARDTGTTRETQYF
V: TRBV4-1; D: NA; length: 17; size: NA; J: TRBJ1-2; DNA: TGCGCCAGCAGCCCTTCCCTCATCCGGGGGCCGGTTTTCGACTACACCTTC; CDR3: CASSPSLIRGPVFDYTF
V: TRBV20-1; D: NA; length: 15; size: NA; J: TRBJ2-2; DNA: TGCAGTGCTAGACCTAGGGACCAGAGCACCGGGGAGCTGTTTTTT; CDR3: CSARPRDQSTGELFF
V: TRBV5-1; D: NA; length: 15; size: NA; J: TRBJ2-7; DNA: TGCGCCAGCAATGTCGAGGCTGCCGGCTCCTACGAGCAGTACTTC; CDR3: CASNVEAAGSYEQYF
V: TRBV2; D: NA; length: 14; size: NA; J: TRBJ2-3; DNA: TGTGCCACCACGGGCGGGGCGAGCACAGATACGCAGTATTTT; CDR3: CATTGGASTDTQYF
V: TRBV19; D: NA; length: 12; size: NA; J: TRBJ1-5; DNA: TGTGCCAGTAGCCCAGGTGCGGAGCCCCAGCATTTT; CDR3: CASSPGAEPQHF
V: TRBV20-1; D: TRBD1; length: 14; size: NA; J: TRBJ1-5; DNA: TGCAGTGCTACCTGGACAGGGGGCAATCAGCCCCAGCATTTT; CDR3: CSATWTGGNQPQHF
V: TRBV7-9; D: NA; length: 13; size: NA; J: TRBJ2-1; DNA: TGTGCCAGCAGCCTCCCCGTGCGGAGCGAGCAGTTCTTC; CDR3: CASSLPVRSEQFF
V: TRBV7-3; D: TRBD1; length: 13; size: NA; J: TRBJ2-2; DNA: TGTGCCAGCCGGGACAGGGGCACCGGGGAGCTGTTTTTT; CDR3: CASRDRGTGELFF
V: TRBV20-1; D: NA; length: 16; size: NA; J: TRBJ1-1; DNA: TGCAGTGCTAGAGATCCGGTGCGGGCGGTTAACACTGAAGCTTTCTTT; CDR3: CSARDPVRAVNTEAFF
V: TRBV5-5; D: TRBD1; length: 16; size: NA; J: TRBJ2-3; DNA: TGTGCCAGCAGCCGGAGGACAGGGGGTAGTGCAGATACGCAGTATTTT; CDR3: CASSRRTGGSADTQYF
V: TRBV15; D: NA; length: 14; size: NA; J: TRBJ2-7; DNA: TGTGCCACCAGCAGACCGGGGCGAAGTTACGAGCAGTACTTC; CDR3: CATSRPGRSYEQYF
V: TRBV20-1; D: TRBD1; length: 14; size: once; J: TRBJ2-7; DNA: TGCAGTGCTATCCCCGGGACAGGGCTTAGTGAGCAGTACTTC; CDR3: CSAIPGTGLSEQYF
V: TRBV14; D: TRBD1; length: 17; size: NA; J: TRBJ1-2; DNA: TGTGCCAGCAGCCAGCCACAGGGGGCCCAGGATAACTATGGCTACACCTTC; CDR3: CASSQPQGAQDNYGYTF
V: TRBV24-1; D: NA; length: 16; size: once; J: TRBJ2-2; DNA: TGTGCCACCAGTGATGCGAACCGGGTCGGCACCGGGGAGCTGTTTTTT; CDR3: CATSDANRVGTGELFF
V: TRBV7-9; D: NA; length: 13; size: NA; J: TRBJ2-7; DNA: TGTGCCAGCAGCTTGGGGGACTCCTACGAGCAGTACTTC; CDR3: CASSLGDSYEQYF
V: TRBV7-9; D: NA; length: 13; size: NA; J: TRBJ2-7; DNA: TGTGCCAGCAGCTTAGCTACTAGCTACGAGCAGTACTTC; CDR3: CASSLATSYEQYF
V: TRBV19; D: NA; length: 15; size: NA; J: TRBJ2-2; DNA: TGTGCCAGTAACCCTCCGGGACGCCCCACCGGGGAGCTGTTTTTT; CDR3: CASNPPGRPTGELFF